These 3 T cell receptor beta chains share one sample of origin, sequenced in a study of response to subunit inactivated influenza vaccine. TCRdb re-called the RT-PCR reads with MiXCR, one entry per CDR3 protein. The sample lists about 700,000 distinct CDR3 sequences, roughly 15% seen once, with 7.5% to 8% in the top ten. The sequencing here drew on PBMCs from blood, taken 14 to 15 days before vaccination. The receptors shown here come from a man in his fifties who received an inactivated influenza vaccine.

This clonotype turned up a few times. This chain links TRBV4-1 with TRBJ1-2; TRBD1 matches at 9 bases. The CDR3 runs to 15 residues. V was clipped by 2 bases and J by 3 bases; unmatched bases: 4. The germline gives CDR1 MGHRA, CDR2 YSYEKL. The CDR3, as DNA: TGCGCCAGCAGCCAAATTACAGGGGGCGACTATGGCTACACCTTC. It specifies CASSQITGGDYGYTF.

The genes are TRBV28 and TRBJ1-2; D is uncertain. V dropped 4 bases and J dropped 4 bases, with 19 bases sitting between them. The length of the CDR3 is 16 residues. Germline CDR1 and CDR2: MDHEN and SYDVKM. The CDR3: CASSSPSPRKSYGYTF. Written as DNA, the CDR3 is TGTGCCAGCAGTTCCCCCTCCCCGCGGAAGAGCTATGGCTACACCTTC.

This clonotype was counted between two and nine times. The CDR3 DNA reads as TGTGCCAGCAGCCCGACAGGGGGCGGGCACACCGGGGAGCTGTTTTTT. This gives the protein CASSPTGGGHTGELFF. This chain links TRBV11-2 with TRBJ2-2; 10 bases fit TRBD1. From germline, CDR1 is SGHAT and CDR2 FQNNGV. The ends lost 5 bases at V and 3 bases at J; junction bases unmatched: 6. The CDR3 is made up of 16 amino acids.